The 28 T cell receptor beta chains given below trace back to one sample, sequenced in a study of tumor T cells in aggressive B-cell lymphoma (dated by TCRdb to about 2017). Receptors were amplified or captured by the immunoSEQ multiplex PCR assay. This is the immuneACCESS table as TCRdb keeps it, with only in-frame sequences that have V and J called. A part of the clones is gone; compared with another copy, unresolved V genes explain less than half, and the rest is unexplained. The sample table records some 2,000 clones; roughly 87% of these occur just once. The top ten hold 8% to 10% of the sample. The sample comprised tumor tissue. These receptors all stem from an adult with diffuse large B cell lymphoma.

The V call is TRBV5-1, the J call TRBJ1-1; D possibly corresponds to TRBD1 (5 bases). V dropped 3 bases and J dropped 11 bases, with 20 bases sitting between them. The germline gives CDR1 SGHRS, CDR2 YFSETQ. This CDR3 contains 14 residues. The CDR3 is CASSSTSRQTSAFF. CDR3 bases: TGCGCCAGCAGCTCCACTTCGAGACAGACTTCGGCTTTCTTT.

The chain links TRBV6-6 to TRBJ2-1; 7 bases match TRBD2. Germline V gives CDR1 MNHNY, CDR2 SVGAGI (reference sequence). The CDR3 has 12 amino acids. The ends lost 11 bases at V and 5 bases at J; junction bases unmatched: 6. This CDR3 is CAAGETHNEQFF. CDR3 in DNA: TGTGCCGCGGGGGAGACTCACAATGAGCAGTTCTTC.

The genes are TRBV5-4 and TRBJ2-1; TRBD2 aligns across 7 bases. J lost 3 bases, V lost 5 bases, and 5 bases had no gene match. CDR3 length equals 14 residues. Germline CDR1 is SGHNT and CDR2 is YYREEE (reference sequence). The chain's CDR3 is CASRGGEVYNEQFF. The CDR3 bases are TGTGCCAGCAGGGGGGGGGAGGTCTACAATGAGCAGTTCTTC.

This chain connects TRBV6-5 to TRBJ1-5; possibly TRBD1 for D (6 bases). Germline assignment: CDR1 MNHEY and CDR2 SVGAGI. Trimming took 10 bases from V and 3 from J, leaving 10 bases between them. The length of the CDR3 is 12 residues. The CDR3 region has the DNA TGTGCCACCAGGGGCTCCAATCAGCCCCAGCATTTT. Translation: CATRGSNQPQHF.

The V call is TRBV6-5, the J call TRBJ2-4; 11 bases line up with TRBD2. Germline assignment: CDR1 MNHEY and CDR2 SVGAGI. V was pared by 5 bases and J by 8 bases, with 5 bases of the junction left unmatched. The CDR3 sequence is 14 residues long. CDR3 nucleotides: TGTGCCAGCAGTCTAACTAGCGGGAGCGACATTCAGTACTTC. It specifies CASSLTSGSDIQYF.

The chain couples TRBV7-7 to TRBJ2-5; D may be TRBD2 (6 bases). The J call may not be correct, given that the DNA end is closer to TRBJ2-7. This CDR3 is built from 13 residues. Per germline, CDR1 SSHAT and CDR2 FNYEAQ (reference sequence). The CDR3 spells CASSINSGYEQYF. The CDR3 nucleotides are TGTGCCAGCAGCATCAATAGCGGCTACGAGCAGTACTTC.

The chain has TRBV5-1 and TRBJ2-5; 9 bases are a match to TRBD1. Germline trimming cut 0 bases from V and 3 bases from J; bases unmatched to any gene: 6. Germline V gene data show CDR1 as SGHRS and CDR2 as YFSETQ. The CDR3 consists of 16 residues. As DNA, the CDR3 is TGCGCCAGCAGCTTGGGACAGGGGGGTTTCAAAGAGACCCAGTACTTC. Its protein is CASSLGQGGFKETQYF.

This sequence joins TRBV5-4 and TRBJ1-4, with 8 bases aligning to TRBD1. CDR3 size: 14 residues. In germline, CDR1 is SGHNT, CDR2 YYREEE (reference sequence). Germline trimming cut 1 base from V and 7 bases from J; bases unmatched to any gene: 3. CDR3 sequence reads: CASSLQGASEKLFF. The CDR3 nucleotides read TGTGCCAGCAGCTTGCAGGGGGCGAGTGAAAAACTGTTTTTT. Variable domain in full (rest from reference TRBV5-4 and TRBJ1-4): ETGVTQSPTHLIKTRGQQVTLRCSSQSGHNTVSWYQQALGQGPQFIFQYYREEENGRGNFPPRFSGLQFPNYSSELNVNALELDDSALYLCASSLQGASEKLFFGSGTQLSVL.

This rearrangement joins TRBV2 to TRBJ1-1, with 7 nucleotides matching TRBD1. V lost 3 bases and J lost 3; bases outside the gene matches: 4. This CDR3 has 14 amino acids. CDR1 and CDR2 from the germline V gene are SNHLY and FYNNEI. This CDR3 reads CASSERTGYTEAFF. CDR3 in DNA: TGTGCCAGCAGTGAGAGGACAGGATACACTGAAGCTTTCTTT.

This clone was observed a few times. V is TRBV10-3 and J is TRBJ2-2; no clear D gene. The length of the CDR3 is 12 residues. CDR1 is ENHRY, CDR2 SYGVKD, per germline. Trimming removed 11 bases at V and 0 bases at J, with 7 bases between. The chain's CDR3 is CAARANTGELFF. The CDR3 region has the DNA TGTGCCGCCCGGGCGAACACCGGGGAGCTGTTTTTT.

The chain carries TRBV7-9 and TRBJ2-7; D is possibly TRBD1 (5 bases). CDR3 length equals 14 residues. Looked up from germline, CDR1 is SEHNR and CDR2 is FQNEAQ (reference sequence). V was clipped by 5 bases and J by 0 bases, with 11 bases between them. The CDR3 DNA is TGTGCCAGCAGCCTCGACAGTAACTCCTACGAGCAGTACTTC. Its translation: CASSLDSNSYEQYF.

V usage is TRBV15 and J usage is TRBJ1-1; no definite D call. CDR1 and CDR2 from the germline V gene are LNHNV and YYDKDF (reference sequence). The CDR3 is made up of 13 amino acids. The V gene lost 4 bases and the J gene lost 11 bases, with 17 bases spanning the gap. CDR3 sequence reads: CATSTPDLIGAFF. The CDR3 nucleotides read TGTGCCACCAGCACCCCTGATCTGATCGGGGCTTTCTTT.

This clone appeared once. The chain combines TRBV4-2 with TRBJ1-2; TRBD1 aligns across 10 bases. The length of the CDR3 is 17 residues. The V and J ends lost 0 bases and 7 bases, in that order; junction bases with no gene match: 11. Germline CDR1 is LGHNA and CDR2 is YNFKEQ. The CDR3 DNA sequence: TGTGCCAGCAGCCAAGATCTGGGACAGGGGCTTTATCGTGGCTACACCTTC. Translating it yields CASSQDLGQGLYRGYTF.

Only a few counts were recorded for this clone. V usage is TRBV15 and J usage is TRBJ2-1, with 11 bases lining up with TRBD1. With 6 bases clipped from V and 4 bases from J, the junction kept 5 bases outside the gene matches. The CDR3 extends over 15 amino acids. Per the germline V gene, CDR1 is LNHNV and CDR2 is YYDKDF (reference sequence). This chain's CDR3 is CATSLDRGQYNEQFF. The CDR3 DNA reads as TGTGCCACCAGTTTGGACAGGGGGCAATACAATGAGCAGTTCTTC.

This chain uses TRBV9 with TRBJ1-1; D is uncertain. V was cut by 4 bases and J by 0 bases, with 19 bases left in between. Germline values: CDR1 SGDLS, CDR2 YYNGEE. CDR3 length: 17 amino acids. In DNA form, the CDR3 reads TGTGCCAGCAGCCCCCATTTAATTTCTGGCTTGAACACTGAAGCTTTCTTT. Residues: CASSPHLISGLNTEAFF. Variable domain in full (rest from reference TRBV9 and TRBJ1-1): DSGVTQTPKHLITATGQRVTLRCSPRSGDLSVYWYQQSLDQGLQFLIQYYNGEERAKGNILERFSAQQFPDLHSELNLSSLELGDSALYFCASSPHLISGLNTEAFFGQGTRLTVV.

The V and J genes are TRBV4-1 and TRBJ1-2, with D possibly matching TRBD1 (6 bases). The CDR3 consists of 16 residues. Germline V gives CDR1 MGHRA, CDR2 YSYEKL. The ends were cut back, 0 bases at V and 2 bases at J, with 13 bases in the middle. Here the CDR3 reads CASSQEGGGRNYGYTF. The DNA for the CDR3 is TGCGCCAGCAGCCAAGAAGGGGGGGGGCGCAACTATGGCTACACCTTC.

The count of this clone is one. The V gene is TRBV28, the J gene TRBJ1-2; 9 nucleotides align to TRBD1. The germline CDR1 and CDR2 sequences are MDHEN and SYDVKM. V lost 5 bases and J lost 6; bases outside the gene matches: 7. The CDR3 has 14 residues. DNA of the CDR3: TGTGCCAGCAGTGACAGGGGGACAGTCCATGGCTACACCTTC. Translation gives CASSDRGTVHGYTF.

The CDR3 bases are TGTGCCAGCAGCTTCCGTGATGGCTACACCTTC. It codes for CASSFRDGYTF. The V gene is TRBV7-2, the J gene TRBJ1-2; D unclear. The germline V gene has CDR1 SGHTA and CDR2 FQGNSA. This CDR3 is 11 amino acids long. The V and J ends lost 3 bases and 6 bases respectively, with 5 bases between them.

The chain carries TRBV27 and TRBJ1-1, with unresolved D. V shed 6 bases and J shed 1 base, with 9 bases lying between them. The CDR3 has 13 amino acids. The germline gives CDR1 MNHEY, CDR2 SMNVEV (reference sequence). The CDR3 DNA reads as TGTGCCAGCAGACCGTTCGGGAACACTGAAGCTTTCTTT. Translation gives CASRPFGNTEAFF.

V and J are TRBV5-5 and TRBJ2-5; D unclear. The end of the DNA is better explained by TRBJ2-7, so the J call may be wrong. Germline loops: CDR1 SGHKS, CDR2 YYEKEE (reference sequence). The CDR3 sequence is 14 residues long. CDR3: CASSPRGPPYEQYF. The CDR3 nucleotides are TGTGCCAGCAGCCCTCGTGGGCCTCCCTACGAGCAGTACTTC.

The V call is TRBV7-7, the J call TRBJ1-1; TRBD1 aligns across 9 bases. Looked up from germline, CDR1 is SSHAT and CDR2 is FNYEAQ (reference sequence). CDR3 length: 16 amino acids. The V segment lost 8 bases and the J segment 4 bases; nucleotides outside the gene matches: 14. The CDR3 region is CASWGETGGRGTEAFF. The DNA for the CDR3 is TGTGCCAGCTGGGGGGAGACAGGGGGTAGGGGCACTGAAGCTTTCTTT. The whole variable domain, remainder taken from reference TRBV7-7 and TRBJ1-1, is GAGVSQSPRYKVTKRGQDVTLRCDPISSHATLYWYQQALGQGPEFLTYFNYEAQPDKSGLPSDRFSAERPEGSISTLTIQRTEQRDSAMYRCASWGETGGRGTEAFFGQGTRLTVV.

The genes are TRBV18 and TRBJ1-6; 8 positions agree with TRBD1. The CDR3 runs 16 residues. Germline CDR1 reads KGHSH; CDR2 reads LQKENI. Germline trimming cut 3 bases from V and 8 bases from J; bases unmatched to any gene: 9. The CDR3 coding sequence is TGTGCCAGCTCACCTCCGGGACAGGCGAATTATTCACCCCTCCACTTT. Protein sequence: CASSPPGQANYSPLHF.

This clone appeared a few times. The chain couples TRBV27 to TRBJ1-1, with 8 bases that match TRBD1. The germline gives CDR1 MNHEY, CDR2 SMNVEV (reference sequence). The CDR3 runs 14 residues. The J segment lost 0 bases and the V segment lost 7 bases, leaving 4 bases of the junction unmatched. The CDR3 loop is CASKPGGLNTEAFF. CDR3 DNA sequence: TGTGCCAGCAAACCAGGGGGCCTGAACACTGAAGCTTTCTTT.

The V call is TRBV6-6, the J call TRBJ2-7; D perhaps matches TRBD1 (6 bases). There are 14 residues in the CDR3. Germline V lookup: CDR1 MNHNY, CDR2 SVGAGI (reference sequence). Trimming left V 5 bases short and J 5 bases short, with 16 bases between. The CDR3 protein is CASSNPRTANEQYF. The CDR3 DNA follows: TGTGCCAGCAGTAACCCCCGGACAGCCAACGAGCAGTACTTC.

The V and J genes are TRBV11-2 and TRBJ2-7; 8 positions match TRBD2. Germline V gene lookup returns CDR1 SGHAT and CDR2 FQNNGV. V shed 5 bases, J shed 1 base, and the junction held 13 bases outside the gene matches. The CDR3 loop spans 17 amino acids. The CDR3 loop reads CASSILPKTSVSYEQYF. The CDR3 nucleotides read TGTGCCAGCAGCATATTACCGAAGACTAGCGTTTCCTACGAGCAGTACTTC.

This clone occurred a few times. This chain connects TRBV28 to TRBJ2-3; TRBD1 agrees at 9 bases. V trimming: 10 bases; J trimming: 3 bases; junction bases outside the gene matches: 5. Germline CDR1 is MDHEN and CDR2 is SYDVKM. The CDR3 loop spans 13 amino acids. The CDR3 loop reads CATKGTGTDTQYF. In DNA form, the CDR3 reads TGTGCCACCAAGGGGACAGGGACAGATACGCAGTATTTT.

The chain is built from TRBV27 and TRBJ2-7; 11 bases map to TRBD2. CDR1 MNHEY and CDR2 SMNVEV come from the germline V gene (reference sequence). This CDR3 is 14 amino acids long. V gave up 6 bases and J gave up 2 bases; unmatched junction bases: 3. For the CDR3, the DNA is TGTGCCAGCAGCCCTAGCGGGGGGACCTACGAGCAGTACTTC. Translating gives CASSPSGGTYEQYF.

J is TRBJ1-2 and V is TRBV7-6; 9 bases are shared with TRBD1. Germline values: CDR1 SGHVS, CDR2 FNYEAQ. J lost 0 bases, V lost 1 base, and 9 bases had no gene match. The length of the CDR3 is 18 residues. This chain's CDR3 is CASSLVPGQGVPNYGYTF. The DNA for the CDR3 is TGTGCCAGCAGCTTAGTACCGGGACAGGGAGTACCTAACTATGGCTACACCTTC.